Listed here are 28 T cell receptor beta chains from one sample, sequenced in a study of beta chain features in type 1 diabetes. The whole isolated RNA underwent reverse transcription, so sequencing captured expressed TCRB transcripts. Some clones are missing from TCRdb's copy, which holds only in-frame ones; the method was immunoSEQ multiplex PCR. Of some 44,000 clones listed, approximately 51% were seen once; the top ten hold 0.25%. The sequenced sample consisted of stem cell memory CD4+ T cells from blood. The receptors derive from a woman aged 25 to 39 in good health.

The rearrangement links TRBV7-9 to TRBJ2-1, with D possibly TRBD2 on 9 matching bases. V was pared by 8 bases and J by 10 bases, with 21 bases between. CDR3 length equals 14 residues. Germline V CDR1 and CDR2: SEHNR, FQNEAQ (reference sequence). CDR3: CASRTGTSSVEQFF. In DNA form, the CDR3 reads TGTGCCAGCCGGACAGGGACTAGCAGCGTCGAGCAGTTCTTC.

This clone came up a few times. The chain combines TRBV7-2 with TRBJ2-3; 8 bases are shared with TRBD2. The germline V gene has CDR1 SGHTA and CDR2 FQGNSA. The trim removed 5 bases at V and 0 bases at J, leaving 7 bases unmatched. The CDR3 is 16 amino acids. The CDR3 DNA sequence: TGTGCCAGCAGCCCAGTAGCGGGAACTAGCACAGATACGCAGTATTTT. This gives the protein CASSPVAGTSTDTQYF.

In its sample, this clone was seen a few times. This rearrangement joins TRBV10-3 to TRBJ2-7; 9 nucleotides agree with TRBD1. CDR3 length: 15 amino acids. The germline V gene has CDR1 ENHRY and CDR2 SYGVKD. V was clipped by 5 bases and J by 3 bases; unmatched bases: 8. CDR3 sequence reads: CAISKLGQGNYEQYF. DNA for the CDR3: TGTGCCATCAGTAAGTTGGGACAGGGTAACTACGAGCAGTACTTC.

This clone was counted between two and nine times. The chain joins TRBV7-2 to TRBJ2-1; tentative D call: TRBD1 (6 bases). Germline-derived CDR1 and CDR2 are SGHTA and FQGNSA. V shed 5 bases and J shed 0 bases, with 17 bases lying between them. The CDR3 is made up of 17 amino acids. The CDR3 region is CASSLTTGALSYNEQFF. In DNA, the CDR3 is TGTGCCAGCAGCCTAACGACAGGAGCCCTCTCCTACAATGAGCAGTTCTTC. Looking up the rest from reference TRBV7-2 and TRBJ2-1 gives the full variable domain: GAGVSQSPSNKVTEKGKDVELRCDPISGHTALYWYRQSLGQGLEFLIYFQGNSAPDKSGLPSDRFSAERTGGSVSTLTIQRTQQEDSAVYLCASSLTTGALSYNEQFFGPGTRLTVL.

CDR3: CASSEAAGVTEAFF. The CDR3 coding sequence is TGTGCCAGCAGTGAAGCGGCAGGGGTCACTGAAGCTTTCTTT. This sequence joins TRBV2 and TRBJ1-1, with D tentatively TRBD1 (6 bases). CDR1 and CDR2 (germline): SNHLY, FYNNEI. Trimming removed 0 bases at V and 4 bases at J, with 9 bases between. The CDR3 length is 14 residues.

This rearrangement joins TRBV2 to TRBJ2-1; TRBD2 matches at 14 bases. CDR1 is SNHLY, CDR2 FYNNEI, per germline. V lost 5 bases to trimming and J lost 10 bases; unmatched junction nucleotides: 4. The CDR3 covers 14 residues. The CDR3: CASSQGLAGGEQFF. The CDR3 region has the DNA TGTGCCAGCAGTCAAGGACTAGCGGGAGGAGAGCAGTTCTTC.

The rearrangement links TRBV19 to TRBJ2-7; TRBD1 matches 7 bases. The CDR3 extends over 16 amino acids. The germline V gene encodes CDR1 LNHDA and CDR2 SQIVND (reference sequence). J lost 2 bases, V lost 2 bases, and 9 bases had no gene match. The CDR3 region is CASSITGTALTYEQYF. CDR3 coding DNA: TGTGCCAGTAGTATAACCGGGACAGCCTTGACCTACGAGCAGTACTTC.

The V and J genes are TRBV5-1 and TRBJ1-2, with 7 positions matching TRBD1. The V gene's germline CDR1 is SGHRS and CDR2 YFSETQ. V lost 0 bases, J lost 2 bases, and 7 bases stayed unmatched. This CDR3 has 16 residues. CDR3 region: CASSLVATGVNYGYTF. As DNA, the CDR3 is TGCGCCAGCAGCTTGGTCGCTACAGGGGTCAACTATGGCTACACCTTC.

This chain uses TRBV4-1 with TRBJ1-4; possibly TRBD1 for D (6 bases). CDR1 and CDR2 (germline): MGHRA, YSYEKL. The ends were cut back, 2 bases at V and 8 bases at J, with 15 bases in the middle. The CDR3 totals 15 residues. The CDR3 sequence: CASSQLGQGPEKLFF. The CDR3, as DNA: TGCGCCAGCAGCCAATTGGGGCAGGGGCCCGAAAAACTGTTTTTT.

This clone has a handful of counts. This rearrangement joins TRBV18 to TRBJ2-7, with D uncertain. V lost 3 bases and J lost 2, with 11 bases in between. Germline values: CDR1 KGHSH, CDR2 LQKENI. The CDR3 spans 14 residues. The CDR3 reads CASSPWPGAYEQYF. The CDR3 DNA follows: TGTGCCAGCTCACCCTGGCCAGGCGCCTACGAGCAGTACTTC.

The V and J genes are TRBV5-1 and TRBJ2-7; 14 bases line up with TRBD2. The CDR3 has 16 amino acids. V shed 5 bases, J shed 2 bases, and the junction held 6 bases outside the gene matches. Germline V gene sequence: CDR1 SGHRS, CDR2 YFSETQ. The CDR3 coding sequence is TGCGCCAGCAGGAGCGGGACTAGCGGGAGACCCTACGAGCAGTACTTC. Protein product: CASRSGTSGRPYEQYF.

V and J are TRBV5-1 and TRBJ2-1, with 12 bases fitting TRBD2. Germline CDR1 reads SGHRS; CDR2 reads YFSETQ. The CDR3 is 18 amino acids. V was clipped by 0 bases and J by 2 bases; unmatched bases: 6. The CDR3 sequence is CASSLATSGRGTYNEQFF. The CDR3 DNA reads as TGCGCCAGCAGCTTGGCGACTAGCGGGAGAGGAACCTACAATGAGCAGTTCTTC.

This clone was recorded a few times. The chain carries TRBV7-2 and TRBJ2-7; the D gene is possibly TRBD2 (6 bases). Germline loops: CDR1 SGHTA, CDR2 FQGNSA. Trimming shortened V by 2 bases and J by 0 bases, and 11 bases separated the two germline ends. CDR3 length: 15 residues. Written as DNA, the CDR3 is TGTGCCAGCAGCTTATCCGGAGGGAGCTCCTACGAGCAGTACTTC. Its protein product is CASSLSGGSSYEQYF.

This clone was seen a handful of times. The rearrangement joins TRBV4-2 to TRBJ2-3; 10 bases align to TRBD2. The V gene's germline CDR1 is LGHNA and CDR2 YNFKEQ. The CDR3 contains 15 residues. The J segment lost 1 base and the V segment lost 5 bases, leaving 3 bases of the junction unmatched. As DNA, the CDR3 is TGTGCCAGCAGCGCTAGCGGGAGTGGCACAGATACGCAGTATTTT. Translation gives CASSASGSGTDTQYF.

V and J are TRBV10-3 and TRBJ2-1; 7 nucleotides agree with TRBD2. CDR1 ENHRY and CDR2 SYGVKD come from the germline V gene. Unmatched junction bases numbered 16, after V lost 10 bases and J lost 7 bases. This CDR3 has 15 residues. The CDR3, as DNA: TGTGCCAGCAACGAAGGTGGCGGGAGTCGTAATGAGCAGTTCTTC. Protein sequence: CASNEGGGSRNEQFF.

The rearrangement links TRBV4-2 to TRBJ1-2; D call uncertain. The CDR3 covers 19 residues. The germline CDR1 and CDR2 sequences are LGHNA and YNFKEQ. Deletions cut 1 base from V and 4 bases from J, with 25 bases between. The CDR3 here is CASSQVGSGSQWFGYGYTF. As DNA, the CDR3 is TGTGCCAGCAGCCAAGTTGGTTCCGGGTCCCAATGGTTTGGCTATGGCTACACCTTC.

This chain uses TRBV5-6 with TRBJ2-3; TRBD2 matches at 7 bases. Germline loops: CDR1 SGHDT, CDR2 YYEEEE. CDR3 size: 15 residues. The V segment lost 2 bases and the J segment 6 bases; nucleotides outside the gene matches: 9. The chain's CDR3 is CASSFEGGPSDTQYF. The DNA for the CDR3 is TGTGCCAGCAGCTTTGAGGGAGGGCCCTCGGATACGCAGTATTTT.

This clone appeared a few times. This chain links TRBV6-5 with TRBJ2-3; TRBD2 aligns across 7 bases. CDR1 and CDR2 from the germline V gene are MNHEY and SVGAGI. CDR3 length equals 13 residues. V shed 7 bases and J 2 bases; nucleotides not matched to a gene: 3. DNA for the CDR3: TGTGCCAGCAAGCGGGACCTCACAGATACGCAGTATTTT. Protein sequence: CASKRDLTDTQYF.

The chain employs TRBV18 and TRBJ2-5; 10 nucleotides align to TRBD2. V was clipped by 3 bases and J by 1 base; unmatched bases: 5. Germline CDR1 is KGHSH and CDR2 is LQKENI. The CDR3 contains 16 residues. The DNA for the CDR3 is TGTGCCAGCTCACCCAGGACTAGCGGTGTCCAAGAGACCCAGTACTTC. Translating gives CASSPRTSGVQETQYF.

This clone was detected only a few times. The V and J genes are TRBV7-9 and TRBJ2-7, with a possible D match to TRBD1 (6 bases). The CDR3 covers 13 residues. The germline V gene encodes CDR1 SEHNR and CDR2 FQNEAQ (reference sequence). Trimming stripped 5 bases from V and 1 base from J, with 9 bases between. The CDR3 region has the DNA TGTGCCAGCAGCACTAGGGGGTCCTACGAGCAGTACTTC. Amino acid sequence: CASSTRGSYEQYF. Full variable domain (missing parts from reference TRBV7-9 and TRBJ2-7): DTGVSQNPRHKITKRGQNVTFRCDPISEHNRLYWYRQTLGQGPEFLTYFQNEAQLEKSRLLSDRFSAERPKGSFSTLEIQRTEQGDSAMYLCASSTRGSYEQYFGPGTRLTVT.

The chain is built from TRBV30 and TRBJ2-2; 9 positions agree with TRBD1. The CDR3 covers 15 residues. V trimming: 3 bases; J trimming: 5 bases; junction bases outside the gene matches: 7. Germline CDR1 is GTSNPN and CDR2 is SVGIG (reference sequence). CDR3 coding DNA: TGTGCCTGGAGAAAAAACAGGGGGCTAACCGGGGAGCTGTTTTTT. Amino acids: CAWRKNRGLTGELFF.

The chain joins TRBV18 to TRBJ2-1; D may be TRBD1 (6 bases). From germline, CDR1 is KGHSH and CDR2 LQKENI. The V end was cut by 2 bases, the J end by 8 bases, with 28 bases between. This CDR3 is built from 19 residues. The CDR3 nucleotides are TGTGCCAGCTCACCAATCAGGGGTAAGGGGGACCAAACGTCCGATGAGCAGTTCTTC. Encoded protein: CASSPIRGKGDQTSDEQFF.

The chain carries TRBV2 and TRBJ1-5; TRBD1 agrees at 9 bases. V was pared by 4 bases and J by 2 bases, with 6 bases of the junction left unmatched. Per germline, CDR1 SNHLY and CDR2 FYNNEI. There are 16 residues in the CDR3. CDR3 sequence: CASSGQGGLGNQPQHF. CDR3 nucleotides: TGTGCCAGCAGTGGACAGGGGGGTTTGGGCAATCAGCCCCAGCATTTT.

The chain has TRBV7-9 and TRBJ1-1, with 9 bases matching TRBD1. CDR1 and CDR2 (germline): SEHNR, FQNEAQ (reference sequence). Trimming removed 5 bases from V and 11 bases from J; junction bases left unmatched: 9. The CDR3 spans 13 residues. The CDR3 bases are TGTGCCAGCAGCCGGGACAGGGTCGAGATGGCTTTCTTT. Translation: CASSRDRVEMAFF.

This CDR3 reads CASSRWGRTSGTFNEQFF. The DNA for the CDR3 is TGCGCCAGCAGCCGGTGGGGCAGGACTAGCGGGACTTTCAATGAGCAGTTCTTC. The J gene is TRBJ2-1, the V gene TRBV5-1; TRBD2 agrees at 12 bases. Unmatched junction bases numbered 14, after V lost 4 bases and J lost 6 bases. Germline CDR1 SGHRS, CDR2 YFSETQ. The CDR3 is 18 residues long. Based on the CDR3 plus reference TRBV5-1 and TRBJ2-1, the full variable domain is KAGVTQTPRYLIKTRGQQVTLSCSPISGHRSVSWYQQTPGQGLQFLFEYFSETQRNKGNFPGRFSGRQFSNSRSEMNVSTLELGDSALYLCASSRWGRTSGTFNEQFFGPGTRLTVL.

The chain recombines TRBV5-1 with TRBJ2-5, with TRBD1 matching 7 bases. The V gene end was trimmed by 4 bases and the J gene end by 4 bases; junction bases not matched to a gene: 10. Looked up from germline, CDR1 is SGHRS and CDR2 is YFSETQ. This CDR3 region has 15 residues. The CDR3 DNA follows: TGCGCCAGCAGCGGGACAGTTTTGGCTGGAGAGACCCAGTACTTC. Translated, it gives CASSGTVLAGETQYF.

As regards this clone: The germline gene is not matched at one end of the junction; a read error may be the cause. In the same sample, other DNA sequences code for this CDR3. The chain couples TRBV20-1 to TRBJ2-3; D possibly corresponds to TRBD2 (6 bases). This CDR3 spans 10 amino acids. CDR1 DFQATT and CDR2 SNEGSKA come from the germline V gene (reference sequence). The CDR3 is CSARGGTQYF. CDR3 nucleotide sequence: TGCAGTGCTAGGGGGGGTACGCAATATTTT.

This chain links TRBV19 with TRBJ2-1; 12 bases fit TRBD2. The ends lost 3 bases at V and 6 bases at J; junction bases unmatched: 15. In germline, CDR1 is LNHDA, CDR2 SQIVND (reference sequence). The CDR3 covers 19 residues. CDR3 sequence (DNA): TGTGCCAGTAGTATTTACAGTGTCTCGCTAGCGGGAGGGGTCAATGAGCAGTTCTTC. This codes for CASSIYSVSLAGGVNEQFF.